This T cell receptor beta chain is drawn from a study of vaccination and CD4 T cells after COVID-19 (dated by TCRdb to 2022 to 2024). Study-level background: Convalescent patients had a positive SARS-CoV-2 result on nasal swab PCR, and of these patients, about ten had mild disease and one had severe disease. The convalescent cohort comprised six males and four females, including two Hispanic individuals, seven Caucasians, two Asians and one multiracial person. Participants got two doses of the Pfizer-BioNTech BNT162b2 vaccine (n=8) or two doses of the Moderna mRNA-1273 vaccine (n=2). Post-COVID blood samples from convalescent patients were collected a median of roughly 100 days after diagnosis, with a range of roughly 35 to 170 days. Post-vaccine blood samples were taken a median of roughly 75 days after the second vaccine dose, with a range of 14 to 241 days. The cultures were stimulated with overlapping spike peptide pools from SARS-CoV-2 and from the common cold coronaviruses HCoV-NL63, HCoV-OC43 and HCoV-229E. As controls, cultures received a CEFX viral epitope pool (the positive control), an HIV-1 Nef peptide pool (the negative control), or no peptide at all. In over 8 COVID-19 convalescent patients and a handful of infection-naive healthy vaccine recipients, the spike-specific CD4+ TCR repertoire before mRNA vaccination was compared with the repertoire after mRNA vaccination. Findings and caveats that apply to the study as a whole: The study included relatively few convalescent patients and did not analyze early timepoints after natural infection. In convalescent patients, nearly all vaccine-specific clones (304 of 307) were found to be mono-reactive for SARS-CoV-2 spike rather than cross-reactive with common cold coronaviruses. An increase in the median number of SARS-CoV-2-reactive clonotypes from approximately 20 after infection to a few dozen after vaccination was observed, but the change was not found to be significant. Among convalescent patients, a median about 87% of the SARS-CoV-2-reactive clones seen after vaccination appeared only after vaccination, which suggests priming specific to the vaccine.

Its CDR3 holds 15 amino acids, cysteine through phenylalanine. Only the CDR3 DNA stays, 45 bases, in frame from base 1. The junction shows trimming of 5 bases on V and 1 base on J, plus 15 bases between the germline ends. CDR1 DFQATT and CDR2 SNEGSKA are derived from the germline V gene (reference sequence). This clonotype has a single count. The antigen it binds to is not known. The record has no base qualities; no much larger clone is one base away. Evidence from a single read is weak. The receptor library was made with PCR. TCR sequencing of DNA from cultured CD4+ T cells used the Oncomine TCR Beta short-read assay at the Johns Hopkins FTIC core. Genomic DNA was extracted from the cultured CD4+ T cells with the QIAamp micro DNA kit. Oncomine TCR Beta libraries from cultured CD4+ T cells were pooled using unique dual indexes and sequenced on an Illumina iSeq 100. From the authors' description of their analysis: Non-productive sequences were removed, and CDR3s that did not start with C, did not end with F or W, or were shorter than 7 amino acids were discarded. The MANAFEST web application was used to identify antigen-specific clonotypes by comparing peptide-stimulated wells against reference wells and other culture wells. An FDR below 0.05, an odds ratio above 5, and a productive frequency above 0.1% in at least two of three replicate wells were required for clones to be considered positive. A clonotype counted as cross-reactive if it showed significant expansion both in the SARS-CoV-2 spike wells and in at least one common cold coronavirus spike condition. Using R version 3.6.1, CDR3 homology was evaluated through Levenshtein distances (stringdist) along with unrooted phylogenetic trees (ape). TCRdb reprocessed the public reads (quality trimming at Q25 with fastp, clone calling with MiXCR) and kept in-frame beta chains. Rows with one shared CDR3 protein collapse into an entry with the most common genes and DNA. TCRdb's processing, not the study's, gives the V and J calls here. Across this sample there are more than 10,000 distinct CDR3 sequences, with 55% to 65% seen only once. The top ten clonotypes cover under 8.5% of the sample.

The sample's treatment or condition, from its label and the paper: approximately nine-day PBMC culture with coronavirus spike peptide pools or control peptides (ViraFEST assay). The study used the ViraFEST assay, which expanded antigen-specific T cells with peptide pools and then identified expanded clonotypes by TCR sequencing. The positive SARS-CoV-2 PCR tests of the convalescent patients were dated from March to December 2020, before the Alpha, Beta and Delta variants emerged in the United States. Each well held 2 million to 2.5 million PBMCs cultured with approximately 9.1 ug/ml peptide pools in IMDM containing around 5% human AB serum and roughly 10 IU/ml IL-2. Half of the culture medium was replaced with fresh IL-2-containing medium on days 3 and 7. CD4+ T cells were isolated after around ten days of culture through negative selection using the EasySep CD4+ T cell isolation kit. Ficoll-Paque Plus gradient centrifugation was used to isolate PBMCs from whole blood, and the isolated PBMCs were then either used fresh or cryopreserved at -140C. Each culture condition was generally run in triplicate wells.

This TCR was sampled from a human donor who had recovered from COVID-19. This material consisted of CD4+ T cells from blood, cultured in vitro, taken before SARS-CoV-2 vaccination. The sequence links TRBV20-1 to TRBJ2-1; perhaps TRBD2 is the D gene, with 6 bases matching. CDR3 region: CSAPPGLASYNEQFF. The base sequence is TGCAGTGCTCCGCCGGGGCTAGCGTCCTACAATGAGCAGTTCTTC.